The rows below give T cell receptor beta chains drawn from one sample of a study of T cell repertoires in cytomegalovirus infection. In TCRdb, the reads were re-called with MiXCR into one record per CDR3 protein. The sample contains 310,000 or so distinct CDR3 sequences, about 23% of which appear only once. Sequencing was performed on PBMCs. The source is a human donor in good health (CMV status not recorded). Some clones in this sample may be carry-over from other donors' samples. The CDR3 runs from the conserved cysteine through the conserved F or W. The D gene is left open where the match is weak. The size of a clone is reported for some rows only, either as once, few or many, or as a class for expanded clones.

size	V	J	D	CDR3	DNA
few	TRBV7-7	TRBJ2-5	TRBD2	CASSGERETQYF	TGTGCTAGCAGCGGGGAGCGAGAGACCCAGTACTTC
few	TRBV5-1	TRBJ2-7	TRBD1	CASSRTGPTYEQYF	TGCGCCAGCAGCCGGACAGGCCCAACCTACGAGCAGTACTTC
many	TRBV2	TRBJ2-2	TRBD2	CASSRERGDTGELFF	TGTGCCAGCTCTAGGGAGCGGGGAGACACCGGGGAGCTGTTTTTT
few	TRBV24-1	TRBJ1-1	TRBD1	CATSDGDRTEAFF	TGTGCCACCAGTGACGGGGACAGGACTGAAGCTTTCTTT
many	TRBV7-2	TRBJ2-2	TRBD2	CASSLRLAGRNTGELFF	TGTGCCAGCAGCTTACGGCTAGCGGGGCGGAACACCGGGGAGCTGTTTTTT
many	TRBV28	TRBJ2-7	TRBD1	CASSPAPGQGLEQYF	TGTGCCAGCAGCCCAGCGCCGGGACAGGGGCTCGAGCAGTACTTC
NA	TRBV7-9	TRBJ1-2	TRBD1	CASSDRGGYTF	TGTGCCAGCAGCGACAGGGGTGGCTACACCTTC
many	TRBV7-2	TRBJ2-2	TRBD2	CASSPLAGATGELFF	TGTGCCAGCAGCCCACTAGCGGGAGCCACCGGGGAGCTGTTTTTT
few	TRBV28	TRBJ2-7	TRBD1	CASSSGTGTEQYF	TGTGCCAGCAGTTCCGGGACAGGGACCGAGCAGTACTTC
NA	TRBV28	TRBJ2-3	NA	CASSSEGTQYF	TGTGCCAGCAGTTCGGAGGGGACGCAGTATTTT
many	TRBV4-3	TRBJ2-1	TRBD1	CASSQYRQGSSYNEQFF	TGCGCCAGCAGCCAATACCGACAGGGTAGCTCCTACAATGAGCAGTTCTTC
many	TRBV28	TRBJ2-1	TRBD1	CASSSGQGTNEQFF	TGTGCCAGCAGTTCCGGACAGGGTACGAATGAGCAGTTCTTC
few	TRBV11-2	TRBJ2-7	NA	CASSLGIGGSYEQYF	TGTGCCAGCAGCTTAGGAATAGGGGGCTCCTACGAGCAGTACTTC
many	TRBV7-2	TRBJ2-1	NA	CASSLAPSSEQFF	TGTGCCAGCAGCTTAGCCCCTTCGTCCGAGCAGTTCTTC
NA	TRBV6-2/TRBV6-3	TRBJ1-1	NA	CASSYLGQNTEAFF	TGTGCCAGCAGTTATTTGGGACAAAACACTGAAGCTTTCTTT
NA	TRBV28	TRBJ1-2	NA	CASSQADRNYGYTF	TGTGCCAGCAGTCAGGCCGACAGGAACTATGGCTACACCTTC
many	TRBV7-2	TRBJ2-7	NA	CASSLGQFSYEQYF	TGTGCCAGCAGCTTAGGACAGTTCTCCTACGAGCAGTACTTC
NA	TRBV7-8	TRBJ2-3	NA	CASSPRTGRKGQYF	TGTGCCAGCAGCCCTAGGACGGGGAGAAAGGGGCAGTATTTT
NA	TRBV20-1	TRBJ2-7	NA	CSARDVASYEQYF	TGCAGTGCTAGAGATGTGGCCTCCTACGAGCAGTACTTC
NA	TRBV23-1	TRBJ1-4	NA	CASSQRTAATNEKLFF	TGCGCCAGCAGTCAACGGACAGCTGCAACTAATGAAAAACTGTTTTTT
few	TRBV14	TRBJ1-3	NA	CASSPKGPRLTGNTIYF	TGTGCCAGCAGCCCTAAGGGACCGCGGCTCACTGGAAACACCATATATTTT
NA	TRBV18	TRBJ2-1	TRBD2	CASSPGLAVRGEQFF	TGTGCCAGCTCACCAGGGCTAGCGGTACGGGGGGAGCAGTTCTTC
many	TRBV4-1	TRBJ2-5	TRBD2	CASSEPGLGIETQYF	TGCGCCAGCAGCGAACCGGGACTAGGAATCGAGACCCAGTACTTC
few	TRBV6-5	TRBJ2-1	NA	CASSHGQGFIEQFF	TGTGCCAGCAGTCACGGCCAGGGATTTATTGAGCAGTTCTTC
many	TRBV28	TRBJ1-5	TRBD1	CASLPEGQGVNQPQHF	TGTGCCAGCCTCCCCGAGGGACAGGGGGTAAATCAGCCCCAGCATTTT
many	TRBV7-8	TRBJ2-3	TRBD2	CASSLADFGLAGGSGATDTQYF	TGTGCCAGCAGCTTAGCGGATTTTGGACTAGCGGGGGGGTCCGGGGCCACAGATACGCAGTATTTT
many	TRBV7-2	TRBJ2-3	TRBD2	CASSPGTTSGTQYF	TGTGCCAGCAGCCCCGGGACTACCTCCGGTACGCAGTATTTT
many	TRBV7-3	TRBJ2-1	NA	CASSLTDNNEQFF	TGTGCCAGCAGCTTAACAGATAACAATGAGCAGTTCTTC
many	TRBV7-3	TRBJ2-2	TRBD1	CASSPGQSNPGELFF	TGTGCCAGCAGCCCGGGACAGTCCAACCCCGGGGAGCTGTTTTTT